Included here is one T cell receptor (beta chain) sequence, with context. CDR3 length: 17 amino acids. V dropped 0 bases and J dropped 5; count of bases not matched to a gene: 8. The V gene's germline CDR1 is MDHEN and CDR2 SYDVKM. The sample originates from a study of shared T cell receptors in the human thymus. Method: immunoSEQ multiplex PCR; TCRdb's copy keeps in-frame clones and lacks some. Here the sample spans 540,000 or so clones, around 78% being singletons. Separately, the same data were catalogued under a study of human thymus T cells.

The chain recombines TRBV28 with TRBJ2-7; 12 bases line up with TRBD1. The origin of this receptor is a boy younger than two with a congenital heart defect. Sequencing input: thymocytes. CDR3 coding DNA: TGTGCCAGCAGTTTATGGGGGGGACAGGGGGCGCCCGACGAGCAGTACTTC. It encodes CASSLWGGQGAPDEQYF.